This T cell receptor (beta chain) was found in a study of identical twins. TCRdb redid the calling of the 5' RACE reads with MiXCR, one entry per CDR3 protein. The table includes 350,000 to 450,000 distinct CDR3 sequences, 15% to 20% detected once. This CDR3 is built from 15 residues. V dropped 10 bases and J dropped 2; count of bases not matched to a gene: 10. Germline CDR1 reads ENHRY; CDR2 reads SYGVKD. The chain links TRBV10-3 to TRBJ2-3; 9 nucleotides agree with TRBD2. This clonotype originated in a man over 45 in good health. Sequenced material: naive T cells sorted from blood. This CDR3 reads CATLAAGGPTDTQYF. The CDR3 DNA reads TGTGCCACGCTTGCAGCGGGAGGTCCCACAGATACGCAGTATTTT.